One sample yielded the 9 T cell receptor beta chains listed below, sequenced in a study of blood T cell repertoires in COVID-19. Using immunoSEQ multiplex PCR, the repertoire was profiled, and TCRdb retains in-frame clones only, with some absent. The sample yields 150,000 to 180,000 clones, about 80% seen once. The sample comprised peripheral blood. The origin of the receptors is a woman in her fifties or sixties with acute or convalescent COVID-19.

This clone was seen once. This chain links TRBV7-9 with TRBJ2-4; D not certain. Per germline, CDR1 SEHNR and CDR2 FQNEAQ (reference sequence). V was pared by 3 bases and J by 6 bases, with 6 bases between. The CDR3 totals 12 residues. The CDR3 spells CASSFELNIQYF. In nucleotides, the CDR3 is TGTGCCAGCAGCTTCGAGCTAAACATTCAGTACTTC.

This clone was counted only a few times. The V gene is TRBV4-1, the J gene TRBJ1-3; a possible D gene is TRBD1 (5 bases). Trimming pared 5 bases from V and 0 bases from J, leaving 14 bases between. The CDR3 consists of 16 residues. Per the germline V gene, CDR1 is MGHRA and CDR2 is YSYEKL. The DNA of the CDR3 is TGCGCCAGCAGCTCGACAGCGTCCTACTCTGGAAACACCATATATTTT. Translation gives CASSSTASYSGNTIYF.

This chain joins TRBV7-3 and TRBJ2-1; TRBD2 matches at 9 bases. This CDR3 comprises 15 residues. Per germline, CDR1 SGHTA and CDR2 FQGTGA. V lost 1 base and J lost 9; bases outside the gene matches: 7. CDR3 loop: CASSLSGGGAGEQFF. The CDR3 DNA reads as TGTGCCAGCAGCTTAAGTGGCGGGGGGGCCGGTGAGCAGTTCTTC.

This clone has just a few counts. DNA of the CDR3: TGTGCCAGCAGGCTATCCGGGATGACAACTAATGAAAAACTGTTTTTT. This sequence encodes CASRLSGMTTNEKLFF. The chain couples TRBV7-6 to TRBJ1-4; D not resolved. Trimming removed 6 bases from V and 0 bases from J, with 14 bases in between. Germline CDR1 SGHVS, CDR2 FNYEAQ. The CDR3 consists of 16 residues.

The sample holds one count of this clone. The V gene is TRBV6-6, the J gene TRBJ1-4; 8 nucleotides match TRBD1. The CDR3 runs 11 residues. The germline V gene has CDR1 MNHNY and CDR2 SVGAGI (reference sequence). With V trimmed by 6 bases and J by 12 bases, 3 bases remained unmatched. The CDR3 nucleotides read TGTGCCAGCAGACAGGGGGGGGAACTGTTTTTT. Translated: CASRQGGELFF.

This chain connects TRBV10-3 to TRBJ1-2; D not certain. CDR1 is ENHRY and CDR2 is SYGVKD in the germline V gene. The CDR3 covers 15 residues. Trimming shortened V by 6 bases and J by 0 bases, and 14 bases separated the two germline ends. The CDR3 DNA is TGTGCCATCAGCCCCGTGGAGCTAGCTAACTATGGCTACACCTTC. Protein sequence: CAISPVELANYGYTF.

This clone was counted between two and nine times. The chain joins TRBV6-4 to TRBJ1-1; unclear D gene. The CDR3 is 14 residues long. V was trimmed by 6 bases and J by 5 bases, leaving 16 bases between them. Per germline, CDR1 MRHNA and CDR2 SNTAGT. The CDR3 DNA reads TGTGCCAGCAGACGGACGCCGGCGGGGACTGAAGCTTTCTTT. It encodes CASRRTPAGTEAFF.

This chain joins TRBV6-1 and TRBJ2-7, with TRBD2 matching over 9 bases. The CDR3 covers 15 residues. From germline, CDR1 is MNHNS and CDR2 SASEGT. V lost 2 bases and J lost 0; bases outside the gene matches: 2. The CDR3 here is CASSESGGLSYEQYV. CDR3 bases: TGTGCCAGCAGTGAAAGCGGGGGGCTCTCCTACGAGCAGTACGTC.

The chain uses TRBV3-1 (or the pseudogene TRBV3-2) and TRBJ2-5; TRBD2 matches at 16 bases. The length of the CDR3 is 16 residues. Germline V gene data show CDR1 as LGHDT and CDR2 as YNNKEL (reference sequence). V dropped 3 bases and J dropped 5; count of bases not matched to a gene: 3. The CDR3: CASSQGLAGGLETQYF. In DNA form, the CDR3 reads TGTGCCAGCAGCCAGGGACTAGCGGGGGGGCTGGAGACCCAGTACTTC.